The 24 T cell receptor beta chains presented below share a single source sample, sequenced in a study of blood T cells in healthy people across ages. The use of a sample-barcoded 5' primer and a J-beta primer mix characterized a second PCR of about 7 to 12 cycles. TCRdb redid the calling of the 5' RACE reads with MiXCR, one entry per CDR3 protein. In the table there are roughly 930,000 distinct CDR3 sequences, about 48% of which are singletons. Material for sequencing was blood. Receptors were obtained from a man aged 30 to 45 in good health.

This clonotype has just a few counts. The chain joins TRBV29-1 to TRBJ1-2; unclear D gene. Trimming shortened V by 4 bases and J by 5 bases, and 8 bases separated the two germline ends. The CDR3 runs 11 residues. Germline V CDR1 and CDR2: SQVTM, ANQGSEA. CDR3 amino acids: CSVGKGYGYTF. Written as DNA, the CDR3 is TGCAGCGTTGGGAAGGGTTATGGCTACACCTTC.

This clonotype appeared once. This may be a read error, as it is one base from a much larger clone. The J gene is TRBJ2-5, the V gene TRBV4-2; 8 nucleotides align to TRBD1. The end of the DNA aligns better with TRBJ2-7, so the J call may be wrong. Germline V CDR1 and CDR2: LGHNA, YNFKEQ. The CDR3 covers 15 residues. The CDR3 spells CAGSQRQGRTYEQYF. The DNA for the CDR3 is TGTGCCGGCAGCCAGAGACAGGGGAGGACCTACGAGCAGTACTTC.

The chain recombines TRBV7-2 with TRBJ1-6; possibly TRBD1 for D (6 bases). Germline lookup yields CDR1 SGHTA and CDR2 FQGNSA. CDR3 length equals 16 residues. V lost 2 bases to trimming and J lost 12 bases, with 20 bases between them. Here the CDR3 reads CASSLLEGRRGRPLHF. In DNA form, the CDR3 reads TGTGCCAGCAGCTTACTGGAGGGCCGAAGGGGGAGACCCCTCCACTTT. The whole variable domain, filled in from reference TRBV7-2 and TRBJ1-6, reads GAGVSQSPSNKVTEKGKDVELRCDPISGHTALYWYRQSLGQGLEFLIYFQGNSAPDKSGLPSDRFSAERTGGSVSTLTIQRTQQEDSAVYLCASSLLEGRRGRPLHFGNGTRLTVT.

In this sample, this clonotype turned up once. This chain uses TRBV20-1 with TRBJ1-5; D is ambiguous. The V end lost 3 bases, the J end lost 4 bases, and 10 bases lay between the germline ends. The CDR3 sequence is 13 residues long. Germline CDR1 is DFQATT and CDR2 is SNEGSKA (reference sequence). CDR3 region: CSASLQVNQPQHF. The CDR3 DNA follows: TGCAGTGCTAGTCTCCAGGTTAATCAGCCCCAGCATTTT.

In its sample, this clonotype was seen a few times. Written as DNA, the CDR3 is TGTGCCAGCAGCTTAGTTACGAGAGATACGCAGTATTTT. As protein: CASSLVTRDTQYF. The V gene is TRBV7-9, the J gene TRBJ2-3; D gene ambiguous. Per the germline V gene, CDR1 is SEHNR and CDR2 is FQNEAQ (reference sequence). V dropped 1 base and J dropped 5 bases, with 7 bases sitting between them. The CDR3 consists of 13 residues.

This rearrangement joins TRBV14 to TRBJ2-1; TRBD2 aligns across 9 bases. From germline, CDR1 is SGHDN and CDR2 FVKESK. V shed 2 bases, J shed 6 bases, and the junction held 11 bases outside the gene matches. The CDR3 covers 17 residues. CDR3 sequence: CASSQLRGGGALNEQFF. In DNA, the CDR3 is TGTGCCAGCAGCCAATTGCGAGGCGGGGGGGCGCTCAATGAGCAGTTCTTC.

The chain has TRBV20-1 and TRBJ2-4; maybe TRBD2 (5 bases). Near its end, the DNA agrees better with TRBJ2-7, so the J call may be wrong. Germline V gene lookup returns CDR1 DFQATT and CDR2 SNEGSKA (reference sequence). The CDR3 sequence is 16 residues long. The CDR3 DNA sequence: TGCAGTGCTAGAGATGAGGGCAGCCCTAGTCCCTACGAGCAGTACTTC. Protein product: CSARDEGSPSPYEQYF.

This clonotype came up a few times. CDR3 protein: CASSPQLSGGASYTQYF. CDR3 nucleotide sequence: TGTGCCAGCAGCCCCCAGCTGAGCGGGGGGGCTAGCTATACGCAGTATTTT. This chain connects TRBV11-2 to TRBJ2-3; TRBD2 aligns across 10 bases. J was trimmed by 7 bases and V by 5 bases; bases with no gene match: 15. The CDR3 length is 17 residues. Germline V CDR1 and CDR2: SGHAT, FQNNGV.

The chain uses TRBV27 and TRBJ1-1, with 9 bases aligning to TRBD1. This CDR3 region has 14 residues. CDR1 and CDR2 from the germline V gene are MNHEY and SMNVEV (reference sequence). After removal of 6 bases from V and 5 bases from J, the junction contained 7 bases not matched to a gene. The CDR3 sequence: CASSRGTGWTEAFF. Here the CDR3 DNA reads TGTGCCAGCAGCCGAGGGACAGGGTGGACTGAAGCTTTCTTT.

The CDR3 DNA reads TGCGCCAGCAGAAATGGACAGAACACCGGGGAGCTGTTTTTT. It is translated as CASRNGQNTGELFF. This chain uses TRBV5-1 with TRBJ2-2, with TRBD1 as a possible D gene (5 bases). Trimming shortened V by 5 bases and J by 1 base, and 9 bases separated the two germline ends. The CDR3 runs to 14 residues. The germline CDR1 and CDR2 sequences are SGHRS and YFSETQ. Full variable domain (remainder filled in from reference TRBV5-1 and TRBJ2-2): KAGVTQTPRYLIKTRGQQVTLSCSPISGHRSVSWYQQTPGQGLQFLFEYFSETQRNKGNFPGRFSGRQFSNSRSEMNVSTLELGDSALYLCASRNGQNTGELFFGEGSRLTVL.

This chain connects TRBV7-6 to TRBJ2-5; no definite D call. Germline CDR1 reads SGHVS; CDR2 reads FNYEAQ. This CDR3 is 14 amino acids long. V lost 2 bases and J lost 5, with 12 bases in between. The CDR3 nucleotides are TGTGCCAGCAGCTTATCTCAGATGGGCGAGACCCAGTACTTC. Its protein is CASSLSQMGETQYF.

This chain uses TRBV5-5 with TRBJ2-7, with D maybe TRBD1 (5 bases). The CDR3 spans 13 residues. Germline assignment: CDR1 SGHKS and CDR2 YYEKEE (reference sequence). Between the trimmed V and J ends, which lost 5 bases and 5 bases, there was a span of 14 bases. Written as DNA, the CDR3 is TGTGCCAGCAGTGATAGGGGAAGTAACGAGCAGTACTTC. Translating gives CASSDRGSNEQYF.

This chain connects TRBV11-1 to TRBJ2-7; 8 positions agree with TRBD1. The CDR3 runs 15 residues. V lost 7 bases to trimming and J lost 6 bases; unmatched junction nucleotides: 14. Germline V lookup: CDR1 SGHAT, CDR2 FQDESV (reference sequence). CDR3: CASTSAGQVIGEQYF. The DNA for the CDR3 is TGTGCCAGCACCTCCGCGGGACAGGTGATCGGCGAGCAGTACTTC. Full variable domain (remainder filled in from reference TRBV11-1 and TRBJ2-7): EAEVAQSPRYKITEKSQAVAFWCDPISGHATLYWYRQILGQGPELLVQFQDESVVDDSQLPKDRFSAERLKGVDSTLKIQPAELGDSAMYLCASTSAGQVIGEQYFGPGTRLTVT.

The rearrangement joins TRBV4-1 to TRBJ2-6; D possibly matches TRBD1 or TRBD2 (5 bases each). Looked up from germline, CDR1 is MGHRA and CDR2 is YSYEKL. The CDR3 is 18 residues long. Trimming left V 4 bases short and J 3 bases short, with 19 bases between. The CDR3 nucleotides are TGCGCCAGCAGCCTTTACGCGTGGGGGAGCCGTGGGGCCAACGTCCTGACTTTC. Translated, it gives CASSLYAWGSRGANVLTF.

The rearrangement uses TRBV19 and TRBJ2-1, with 8 bases lining up with TRBD2. Germline CDR1 LNHDA, CDR2 SQIVND (reference sequence). J lost 3 bases, V lost 6 bases, and 13 bases had no gene match. The CDR3 totals 17 residues. The CDR3 nucleotides are TGTGCCAGTAGGCGGTCCGGGGGGGCACAAGGCTACAATGAGCAGTTCTTC. Protein product: CASRRSGGAQGYNEQFF.

This clonotype has more than one count but fewer than ten. This rearrangement joins TRBV6-1 to TRBJ2-1; 8 nucleotides match TRBD1. V was pared by 2 bases and J by 2 bases, with 5 bases of the junction left unmatched. Germline loops: CDR1 MNHNS, CDR2 SASEGT. The CDR3 loop spans 16 amino acids. CDR3 residues: CASSERTGSTYNEQFF. CDR3 nucleotide sequence: TGTGCCAGCAGTGAACGGACAGGGAGCACCTACAATGAGCAGTTCTTC.

The chain couples TRBV9 to TRBJ1-5, with no clear D. This CDR3 is built from 15 residues. Germline CDR1 and CDR2: SGDLS and YYNGEE. V gave up 4 bases and J gave up 5 bases, with 16 bases separating them. The CDR3 region is CASSPSRGWDQPQHF. The CDR3 DNA is TGTGCCAGCAGCCCCTCCCGAGGGTGGGATCAGCCCCAGCATTTT.

This clonotype occurred a few times. The CDR3 DNA is TGCAGTGCTAGTCTCCCCCAGGTTTCCGGCTACACCTTC. The encoded protein is CSASLPQVSGYTF. V gene TRBV20-1 combines with J gene TRBJ1-2; D is undetermined. Germline V gives CDR1 DFQATT, CDR2 SNEGSKA (reference sequence). The V gene lost 3 bases and the J gene lost 8 bases, with 16 bases spanning the gap. The CDR3 covers 13 residues.

CDR3 nucleotide sequence: TGCGCCAGCAGCCCCTCCGGGACAGGGGGGACTGAAGCTTTCTTT. Its translation is CASSPSGTGGTEAFF. The chain couples TRBV4-1 to TRBJ1-1, with 11 bases that match TRBD1. The length of the CDR3 is 15 residues. V lost 4 bases and J lost 5; bases outside the gene matches: 6. Germline loops: CDR1 MGHRA, CDR2 YSYEKL.

This clonotype appeared a few times. The gene calls are TRBV6-1 and TRBJ1-5; D ambiguous. This CDR3 has 14 residues. V lost 1 base and J lost 6, with 10 bases in between. The germline V gene has CDR1 MNHNS and CDR2 SASEGT. The CDR3 protein is CASSEVRGGQPQHF. The DNA of the CDR3 is TGTGCCAGCAGTGAAGTTCGAGGTGGTCAGCCCCAGCATTTT.

In its sample, this clonotype was seen a few times. The CDR3 nucleotides read TGCGCCAGCAGCCCGCCCGACTTTGCGGATACGCAGTATTTT. Amino acids: CASSPPDFADTQYF. The chain combines TRBV4-1 with TRBJ2-3; D unresolved. Germline loops: CDR1 MGHRA, CDR2 YSYEKL. V was pared by 4 bases and J by 6 bases, with 14 bases between. The CDR3 totals 14 residues.

In DNA, the CDR3 is TGTGCCAGCACCAAAAATGTTAGGGCTGATAAAGGCTATGGCTACACCTTC. Translating it yields CASTKNVRADKGYGYTF. V and J are TRBV12-3 or TRBV12-4 and TRBJ1-2; no definite D call. This CDR3 comprises 17 residues. Trimming took off 7 bases at V and 4 bases at J, with 25 bases between the two ends.

The table lists this clonotype with a few counts. The rearrangement uses TRBV4-3 and TRBJ1-2; maybe TRBD1 (5 bases). Per germline, CDR1 LGHNA and CDR2 YSLEER. This CDR3 has 16 residues. Trimming took off 0 bases at V and 1 base at J, with 12 bases between the two ends. CDR3 in DNA: TGCGCCAGCAGCCAAGAACGGAGCAGGGTTAACTATGGCTACACCTTC. It specifies CASSQERSRVNYGYTF.

DNA of the CDR3: TGCAGTGCCCCCCGTGGGTTGAGCTCCTACGAGCAGTACTTC. Translated, it gives CSAPRGLSSYEQYF. The rearrangement joins TRBV20-1 to TRBJ2-7; D uncertain. V was trimmed by 6 bases and J by 0 bases, leaving 15 bases between them. CDR3 size: 14 residues. Germline CDR1 is DFQATT and CDR2 is SNEGSKA (reference sequence).